This T cell receptor (beta chain) was captured in a study of blood T cell repertoires in COVID-19 (dated by TCRdb to 2019 to 2021). Concerning the study at large: Samples from collaborators originated in the United States, Italy and Spain and spanned both the acute and convalescent phases of COVID-19. Samples were obtained from the ongoing ImmuneRACE study (first 160 participants) and from over 1,000 subjects provided by 6 global collaborators. The prospective study material was composed of cDNA or gDNA derived from T cells, B-cell-depleted T cells, or PBMCs. The sample metadata nearly always contained a de-identified subject ID, COVID-19 status, age in years and sex. Deeply sampled blood TCRbeta repertoires from subjects exposed to, actively infected with, or recovered from COVID-19 were included in the dataset. A freely available public database, intended as a resource for researchers studying the immune response to SARS-CoV-2, is where the repertoires were released. Where HLA class I and class II types were available, the types were taken from metadata supplied by the sample provider, not from assay-based typing.

Remarks on this clone: Its antigen is still unknown. Qualities for individual bases were not recorded, and no much larger clone is one base off.

Another Seattle source contributed samples from volunteer blood donors who had recovered from COVID-19. Each collaborating institution followed its own protocols to collect whole blood in K2EDTA tubes. For TCRbeta analysis, collaborators shipped samples in one of three forms: frozen whole blood, isolated PBMCs, or DNA extracted from either of those sample types. TCRbeta CDR3 regions were amplified from genomic DNA by means of the immunoSEQ Assay, a bias-controlled multiplex PCR. The source study handled its data this way. Within the assay, amplification of reference gene primers was used to estimate how many nucleated cells each sample contained. To quantify the absolute abundance of each unique TCRbeta CDR3 rearrangement, sequence reads were collapsed and filtered. For each sample, productive Simpson clonality was calculated by taking the square root of Simpson's diversity index across productive rearrangements. TCRdb retrieved this table from immuneACCESS and kept in-frame rearrangements only. Not all clones are present; in checked studies, unresolved V genes account for under half, and no reason is known for the remainder. V and J calls and clone size are as listed in that table; D and trimming were resolved from the DNA. Within this sample are 130,000 to 150,000 clones, with 80% to 90% of them counted one time only. Around 40% of the sample is in the top ten clones.

V and J lose 4 bases and 0 bases, and a span of 13 bases separates them. CDR1 SGDLS and CDR2 YYNGEE are derived from the germline V gene. Including the terminal cysteine and phenylalanine, the CDR3 comprises 15 residues. Only the CDR3 DNA is retained, 45 bases long and in frame from the first base. Overall results and qualifications from the work: How much clinical and demographic metadata was included differed by source and by participant, and the metadata was provided uncurated.

This clonotype originated in a man aged 50-60 years who had recovered from COVID-19. The chain is encoded by TRBV9 joined to TRBJ1-2; the D gene remains uncertain. The specimen was peripheral blood. The CDR3 region has the sequence CASSPRGNSNYGYTF. Here is the DNA: TGTGCCAGCAGCCCCAGAGGTAACTCTAACTATGGCTACACCTTC.